These T cell receptor beta chains were read from a single sample in a study of tumor-infiltrating lymphocytes in localized non-small cell lung cancer. Assay used: immunoSEQ multiplex PCR; TCRdb lists only in-frame clones, some missing. The repertoire holds tens of thousands of clones, with roughly 85% as singletons. The material sequenced was lung tumor tissue. These receptor sequences come from a human donor with non-small cell lung cancer. Both conserved end residues are part of each CDR3. The order of the fields is V gene, CDR3 length, clone size, J gene, D gene, CDR3 protein, CDR3 DNA. A D gene is named only where the DNA matches it firmly. Size is stated for part of the rows, as once, few or many counts, or as a class when the clone is expanded.

v_gene: TRBV4-2
len: 16
abundance: once
j_gene: TRBJ2-3
d_gene: TRBD2
CDR3aa: CASSQPSGAGADTQYF
CDR3nt: TGTGCCAGCAGCCAACCCAGCGGGGCTGGAGCAGATACGCAGTATTTT

v_gene: TRBV7-9
len: 14
abundance: .
j_gene: TRBJ2-7
d_gene: .
CDR3aa: CASSPVRVLREQYF
CDR3nt: TGTGCCAGCAGCCCGGTGAGGGTTCTGAGGGAGCAGTACTTC

v_gene: TRBV21-1
len: 18
abundance: .
j_gene: TRBJ2-6
d_gene: .
CDR3aa: CASSKVVAGRRGANVLTF
CDR3nt: TGTGCCAGCAGCAAAGTGGTAGCGGGGCGTCGGGGGGCCAACGTCCTGACTTTC

v_gene: TRBV6-6
len: 14
abundance: .
j_gene: TRBJ2-5
d_gene: TRBD1
CDR3aa: CASSTRTGGETQYF
CDR3nt: TGTGCCAGCAGCACTAGGACAGGGGGGGAGACCCAGTACTTC

v_gene: TRBV29-1
len: 13
abundance: .
j_gene: TRBJ2-7
d_gene: TRBD1
CDR3aa: CSVEGDRAGEQYF
CDR3nt: TGCAGCGTTGAAGGGGACAGGGCGGGGGAGCAGTACTTC

v_gene: TRBV5-4
len: 14
abundance: .
j_gene: TRBJ2-2
d_gene: .
CDR3aa: CASSRDLGTGELFF
CDR3nt: TGTGCCAGCAGCCGGGACCTGGGAACCGGGGAGCTGTTTTTT

v_gene: TRBV6-6
len: 13
abundance: .
j_gene: TRBJ1-1
d_gene: .
CDR3aa: CASSHPGNTEAFF
CDR3nt: TGTGCCAGCAGTCATCCAGGGAACACTGAAGCTTTCTTT

v_gene: TRBV7-2
len: 14
abundance: .
j_gene: TRBJ1-4
d_gene: .
CDR3aa: CASSPGQFGEKLFF
CDR3nt: TGTGCCAGCAGTCCAGGACAGTTTGGGGAAAAACTGTTTTTT

v_gene: TRBV6-6
len: 13
abundance: .
j_gene: TRBJ1-5
d_gene: .
CDR3aa: CASSAARNQPQHF
CDR3nt: TGTGCCAGCTCGGCGGCTCGCAATCAGCCCCAGCATTTT

v_gene: TRBV7-2
len: 12
abundance: .
j_gene: TRBJ2-5
d_gene: .
CDR3aa: CASRGIQETQYF
CDR3nt: TGTGCCAGCCGGGGTATTCAAGAGACCCAGTACTTC

v_gene: TRBV19
len: 14
abundance: .
j_gene: TRBJ2-5
d_gene: .
CDR3aa: CASSPRTIGETQYF
CDR3nt: TGTGCCAGTAGCCCCCGCACCATCGGGGAGACCCAGTACTTC

v_gene: TRBV6-5
len: 15
abundance: .
j_gene: TRBJ2-3
d_gene: .
CDR3aa: CASSNLGDFADTQYF
CDR3nt: TGTGCCAGCAGCAATCTAGGGGACTTCGCAGATACGCAGTATTTT

v_gene: TRBV9
len: 16
abundance: few
j_gene: TRBJ1-1
d_gene: .
CDR3aa: CASSVGGLGVNTEAFF
CDR3nt: TGTGCCAGCAGCGTAGGCGGGCTAGGGGTGAACACTGAAGCTTTCTTT

v_gene: TRBV4-3
len: 15
abundance: .
j_gene: TRBJ1-6
d_gene: TRBD1
CDR3aa: CASSLDRGRQAPLHF
CDR3nt: TGCGCCAGCAGCTTGGACAGGGGGCGGCAAGCACCCCTCCACTTT

v_gene: TRBV6-5
len: 14
abundance: .
j_gene: TRBJ2-7
d_gene: TRBD1
CDR3aa: CASSLLRDSYEQYF
CDR3nt: TGTGCCAGCAGCCTCCTCCGGGACAGCTACGAGCAGTACTTC

v_gene: TRBV7-2
len: 12
abundance: .
j_gene: TRBJ1-2
d_gene: .
CDR3aa: CASSLGGYGYTF
CDR3nt: TGTGCCAGCAGCCTAGGGGGTTATGGCTACACCTTC

v_gene: TRBV4-3
len: 13
abundance: .
j_gene: TRBJ2-6
d_gene: .
CDR3aa: CASSPSGANVLTF
CDR3nt: TGCGCCAGCAGCCCCAGTGGGGCCAACGTCCTGACTTTC

v_gene: TRBV15
len: 14
abundance: few
j_gene: TRBJ2-7
d_gene: .
CDR3aa: CATSRDGGGREQYF
CDR3nt: TGTGCCACCAGCAGAGACGGAGGGGGGCGCGAGCAGTACTTC

v_gene: TRBV30
len: 14
abundance: .
j_gene: TRBJ1-2
d_gene: .
CDR3aa: CAWTPTGGGGGYTF
CDR3nt: TGTGCCTGGACTCCGACGGGGGGAGGAGGCGGCTACACCTTC

v_gene: TRBV9
len: 16
abundance: .
j_gene: TRBJ2-1
d_gene: TRBD2
CDR3aa: CASSLTSGVSYNEQFF
CDR3nt: TGTGCCAGCAGCCTGACTAGCGGGGTATCCTACAATGAGCAGTTCTTC

v_gene: TRBV7-6
len: 15
abundance: .
j_gene: TRBJ1-3
d_gene: .
CDR3aa: CASSSSWGPGNTIYF
CDR3nt: TGTGCCAGCAGCTCCTCATGGGGCCCTGGAAACACCATATATTTT

v_gene: TRBV19
len: 14
abundance: .
j_gene: TRBJ2-3
d_gene: .
CDR3aa: CASSIGSSTDTQYF
CDR3nt: TGTGCCAGTAGTATAGGTTCCAGCACAGATACGCAGTATTTT

v_gene: TRBV18
len: 13
abundance: .
j_gene: TRBJ1-1
d_gene: .
CDR3aa: CASSSGGDTEAFF
CDR3nt: TGTGCCAGCTCGTCGGGGGGGGACACTGAAGCTTTCTTT

v_gene: TRBV5-6
len: 13
abundance: .
j_gene: TRBJ1-5
d_gene: .
CDR3aa: CASSPGRGQPQHF
CDR3nt: TGTGCCAGCAGCCCCGGAAGGGGACAGCCCCAGCATTTT

v_gene: TRBV12-5
len: 13
abundance: .
j_gene: TRBJ1-1
d_gene: .
CDR3aa: CASGTGMNTEAFF
CDR3nt: TGTGCTAGTGGGACAGGCATGAACACTGAAGCTTTCTTT

v_gene: TRBV5-6
len: 14
abundance: .
j_gene: TRBJ1-5
d_gene: .
CDR3aa: CASSSLQGIQPQHF
CDR3nt: TGTGCCAGCAGCTCTTTACAGGGAATTCAGCCCCAGCATTTT

v_gene: TRBV29-1
len: 13
abundance: .
j_gene: TRBJ2-5
d_gene: .
CDR3aa: CSVDRRVQETQYF
CDR3nt: TGCAGCGTTGACAGACGGGTTCAAGAGACCCAGTACTTC

v_gene: TRBV9
len: 17
abundance: .
j_gene: TRBJ2-1
d_gene: TRBD2
CDR3aa: CASSPRSRAGGHNEQFF
CDR3nt: TGTGCCAGCAGCCCCAGATCCCGTGCGGGGGGGCATAATGAGCAGTTCTTC

v_gene: TRBV20-1
len: 11
abundance: .
j_gene: TRBJ2-1
d_gene: .
CDR3aa: CSARLYNEQFF
CDR3nt: TGCAGTGCCCGGCTATACAATGAGCAGTTCTTC

v_gene: TRBV4-3
len: 15
abundance: .
j_gene: TRBJ2-3
d_gene: TRBD2
CDR3aa: CASSPAGGRADTQYF
CDR3nt: TGCGCCAGCAGCCCAGCGGGGGGGCGGGCAGATACGCAGTATTTT

v_gene: TRBV27
len: 15
abundance: .
j_gene: TRBJ2-7
d_gene: TRBD1
CDR3aa: CASSLPGQGTYEQYF
CDR3nt: TGTGCCAGCAGTTTACCGGGACAGGGGACCTACGAGCAGTACTTC

v_gene: TRBV5-1
len: 13
abundance: .
j_gene: TRBJ2-5
d_gene: .
CDR3aa: CASSGTDRETQYF
CDR3nt: TGCGCCAGCAGTGGGACTGATAGAGAGACCCAGTACTTC

v_gene: TRBV9
len: 15
abundance: .
j_gene: TRBJ1-6
d_gene: .
CDR3aa: CASSAYQGGGSPLHF
CDR3nt: TGTGCCAGCAGCGCGTACCAAGGCGGGGGCTCACCCCTCCACTTT

v_gene: TRBV19
len: 13
abundance: .
j_gene: TRBJ1-1
d_gene: .
CDR3aa: CASRIKTEPEAFF
CDR3nt: TGTGCCAGTAGGATCAAGACCGAGCCTGAAGCTTTCTTT

v_gene: TRBV13
len: 13
abundance: .
j_gene: TRBJ2-3
d_gene: .
CDR3aa: CASSARGPDTQYF
CDR3nt: TGTGCCAGCAGCGCCAGGGGCCCCGATACGCAGTATTTT

v_gene: TRBV5-5
len: 14
abundance: .
j_gene: TRBJ2-7
d_gene: .
CDR3aa: CASSEGPPTYEQYF
CDR3nt: TGTGCCAGCAGCGAGGGGCCCCCCACCTACGAGCAGTACTTC

v_gene: TRBV7-8
len: 15
abundance: .
j_gene: TRBJ1-5
d_gene: .
CDR3aa: CASSYLTGSNQPQHF
CDR3nt: TGTGCCAGCAGCTACCTGACAGGTAGCAATCAGCCCCAGCATTTT

v_gene: TRBV19
len: 14
abundance: .
j_gene: TRBJ1-1
d_gene: .
CDR3aa: CASTLGGLNTEAFF
CDR3nt: TGTGCCAGTACCTTAGGAGGGTTGAACACTGAAGCTTTCTTT

v_gene: TRBV6-4
len: 14
abundance: .
j_gene: TRBJ2-3
d_gene: TRBD2
CDR3aa: CATSPSGLADTQYF
CDR3nt: TGTGCCACCTCGCCTAGCGGATTAGCAGATACGCAGTATTTT

v_gene: TRBV7-9
len: 16
abundance: .
j_gene: TRBJ1-5
d_gene: .
CDR3aa: CASSDQGGLDDQPQHF
CDR3nt: TGTGCCAGCAGCGATCAGGGAGGCTTAGACGATCAGCCCCAGCATTTT

v_gene: TRBV11-2
len: 11
abundance: .
j_gene: TRBJ2-7
d_gene: .
CDR3aa: CASSSMGEQYF
CDR3nt: TGTGCCAGCAGCTCCATGGGGGAGCAGTACTTC

v_gene: TRBV4-2
len: 15
abundance: .
j_gene: TRBJ1-1
d_gene: .
CDR3aa: CASSQDKAGRTEAFF
CDR3nt: TGTGCCAGCAGCCAAGATAAGGCGGGGAGAACTGAAGCTTTCTTT

v_gene: TRBV10-3
len: 17
abundance: .
j_gene: TRBJ2-2
d_gene: TRBD1
CDR3aa: CAISRGENRGYTGELFF
CDR3nt: TGTGCCATCAGCCGAGGCGAGAACAGGGGGTACACCGGGGAGCTGTTTTTT

v_gene: TRBV18
len: 13
abundance: .
j_gene: TRBJ1-4
d_gene: .
CDR3aa: CASSPDGSNGLFF
CDR3nt: TGTGCCAGCTCACCGGACGGCTCTAATGGACTGTTTTTT

v_gene: TRBV6-4
len: 13
abundance: .
j_gene: TRBJ1-6
d_gene: TRBD1
CDR3aa: CASRQGDNSPLHF
CDR3nt: TGTGCCAGCCGACAGGGAGATAATTCACCCCTCCACTTT

v_gene: TRBV7-9
len: 11
abundance: .
j_gene: TRBJ2-1
d_gene: TRBD1
CDR3aa: CASRRQGALFF
CDR3nt: TGTGCCAGCAGAAGGCAGGGGGCTCTGTTCTTC

v_gene: TRBV15
len: 14
abundance: .
j_gene: TRBJ2-5
d_gene: .
CDR3aa: CATSRAGGGETQYF
CDR3nt: TGTGCCACCAGCAGAGCAGGGGGAGGGGAGACCCAGTACTTC

v_gene: TRBV7-2
len: 14
abundance: .
j_gene: TRBJ2-5
d_gene: TRBD1
CDR3aa: CASSLVGTEETQYF
CDR3nt: TGTGCCAGCAGCTTAGTGGGGACAGAAGAGACCCAGTACTTC

v_gene: TRBV6-5
len: 14
abundance: .
j_gene: TRBJ2-2
d_gene: .
CDR3aa: CASSYPSFAGELFF
CDR3nt: TGTGCCAGCAGTTACCCGAGTTTTGCCGGGGAGCTGTTTTTT

v_gene: TRBV5-6
len: 14
abundance: .
j_gene: TRBJ2-7
d_gene: TRBD1
CDR3aa: CASSWDRGTYEQYF
CDR3nt: TGTGCCAGCAGCTGGGACAGGGGGACCTACGAGCAGTACTTC

v_gene: TRBV13
len: 16
abundance: .
j_gene: TRBJ1-4
d_gene: .
CDR3aa: CASSKGHSGLGEKLFF
CDR3nt: TGTGCCAGCAGCAAAGGGCACTCCGGGCTTGGTGAAAAACTGTTTTTT

v_gene: TRBV10-3
len: 12
abundance: .
j_gene: TRBJ1-1
d_gene: .
CDR3aa: CAISEEVGKAFF
CDR3nt: TGTGCCATCAGTGAAGAGGTTGGGAAGGCTTTCTTT

v_gene: TRBV19
len: 14
abundance: .
j_gene: TRBJ1-2
d_gene: TRBD1
CDR3aa: CASSTDRANYGYTF
CDR3nt: TGTGCCAGTAGTACCGACAGGGCGAACTATGGCTACACCTTC

v_gene: TRBV6-5
len: 13
abundance: .
j_gene: TRBJ1-2
d_gene: .
CDR3aa: CASSTTRVGGYTF
CDR3nt: TGTGCCAGCAGTACGACAAGGGTGGGTGGCTACACCTTC

v_gene: TRBV19
len: 16
abundance: .
j_gene: TRBJ2-7
d_gene: .
CDR3aa: CATRKDSGTHSYEQYF
CDR3nt: TGTGCCACCAGAAAGGATTCCGGTACTCACTCCTACGAGCAGTACTTC